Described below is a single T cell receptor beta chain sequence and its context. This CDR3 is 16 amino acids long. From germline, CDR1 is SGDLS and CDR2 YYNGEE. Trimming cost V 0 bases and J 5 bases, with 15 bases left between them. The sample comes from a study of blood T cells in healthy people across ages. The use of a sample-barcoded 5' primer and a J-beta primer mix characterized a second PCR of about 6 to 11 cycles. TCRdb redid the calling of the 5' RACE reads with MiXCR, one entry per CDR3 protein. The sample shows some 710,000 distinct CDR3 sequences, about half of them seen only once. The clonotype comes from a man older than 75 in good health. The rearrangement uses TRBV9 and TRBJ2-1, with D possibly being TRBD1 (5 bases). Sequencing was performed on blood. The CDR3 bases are TGTGCCAGCAGCGTAGCTACTGGGGCTCCCCACAATGAGCAGTTCTTC. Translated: CASSVATGAPHNEQFF. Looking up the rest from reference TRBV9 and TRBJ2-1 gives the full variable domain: DSGVTQTPKHLITATGQRVTLRCSPRSGDLSVYWYQQSLDQGLQFLIQYYNGEERAKGNILERFSAQQFPDLHSELNLSSLELGDSALYFCASSVATGAPHNEQFFGPGTRLTVL.